These 2 T cell receptor beta chains share one sample of origin, sequenced in a study of control samples from healthy donors and cancer patients. Only in-frame clones appear in the TCRdb table, and some are missing; sequencing was by immunoSEQ multiplex PCR. The table records tens of thousands of clones, 80% to 90% of them present only once. Sequenced input: PBMCs. The source of these receptors is a woman in her forties or fifties with lung cancer.

V usage is TRBV28 and J usage is TRBJ2-7, with 9 bases fitting TRBD1. The CDR3 spans 13 residues. CDR1 is MDHEN, CDR2 SYDVKM, per germline. With 5 bases clipped from V and 4 bases from J, the junction kept 3 bases outside the gene matches. Here the CDR3 DNA reads TGTGCCAGCAGTACGGGACAGGGTTACGAGCAGTACTTC. Translation: CASSTGQGYEQYF.

This clone occurred once. The chain employs TRBV7-3 and TRBJ2-3; no definite D call. Germline loops: CDR1 SGHTA, CDR2 FQGTGA. V lost 2 bases and J 0 bases, leaving 18 bases between the germline ends. The CDR3 consists of 18 residues. DNA of the CDR3: TGTGCCAGCAGCTTACAAAGCTCCTCTCCTGTTAGCACAGATACGCAGTATTTT. Protein product: CASSLQSSSPVSTDTQYF. The full variable domain, completed using reference TRBV7-3 and TRBJ2-3, is GAGVSQTPSNKVTEKGKYVELRCDPISGHTALYWYRQSLGQGPEFLIYFQGTGAADDSGLPNDRFFAVRPEGSVSTLKIQRTERGDSAVYLCASSLQSSSPVSTDTQYFGPGTRLTVL.